What follows are 10 T cell receptor beta chains derived from one specimen sequenced in a study of cytomegalovirus exposure and HLA in healthy donors. Libraries were prepared by immunoSEQ multiplex PCR; TCRdb keeps only in-frame clonotypes and omits some of them. The table includes a few hundred thousand clones, about 90% detected once. The material sequenced was PBMCs. The receptors originated from a young man in good health and CMV-seropositive.

V usage is TRBV19 and J usage is TRBJ2-7; 8 bases map to TRBD2. The CDR3 contains 14 residues. Looked up from germline, CDR1 is LNHDA and CDR2 is SQIVND (reference sequence). V dropped 3 bases and J dropped 2; count of bases not matched to a gene: 3. CDR3 sequence reads: CASSIGGGAYEQYF. CDR3 DNA: TGTGCCAGTAGTATCGGGGGGGGTGCCTACGAGCAGTACTTC.

In DNA form, the CDR3 reads TGTGCCAGCAGTTTATATGGTAATGATGAGCAGTTCTTC. This translates into CASSLYGNDEQFF. The gene calls are TRBV28 and TRBJ2-1; no clear D. Germline values: CDR1 MDHEN, CDR2 SYDVKM. Trimming cost V 1 base and J 8 bases, with 9 bases left between them. This CDR3 has 13 residues.

V is TRBV7-8 and J is TRBJ2-2; D is undetermined. V lost 5 bases, J lost 1 base, and 11 bases lay in between. This CDR3 spans 15 amino acids. Germline-derived CDR1 and CDR2 are SGHVS and FQNEAQ. In nucleotides, the CDR3 is TGTGCCAGCAGCCCGGACCCCGAGAACACCGGGGAGCTGTTTTTT. The encoded protein is CASSPDPENTGELFF. Together with reference TRBV7-8 and TRBJ2-2, the CDR3 gives the full variable domain: GAGVSQSPRYKVAKRGQDVALRCDPISGHVSLFWYQQALGQGPEFLTYFQNEAQLDKSGLPSDRFFAERPEGSVSTLKIQRTQQEDSAVYLCASSPDPENTGELFFGEGSRLTVL.

The chain combines TRBV4-3 with TRBJ1-2, with 7 bases fitting TRBD1. Trimming at V came to 0 bases and at J to 2 bases, leaving 6 bases not matched to a gene. This CDR3 spans 16 amino acids. The germline CDR1 and CDR2 sequences are LGHNA and YSLEER. The CDR3 region has the DNA TGCGCCAGCAGCCAAGATATGGGACAGCAAAACTATGGCTACACCTTC. Residues: CASSQDMGQQNYGYTF.

As regards this clone: Other DNA sequences in the sample encode the same CDR3. J is TRBJ2-7 and V is TRBV7-9, with 10 bases that match TRBD1. Trimming took 5 bases from V and 7 from J; bases not matched to a gene: 8. CDR3 size: 14 residues. Germline values: CDR1 SEHNR, CDR2 FQNEAQ (reference sequence). In nucleotides, the CDR3 is TGTGCCAGCAGCCTATCCGGGACAGGGGTTGAGCAGTACTTC. Residues: CASSLSGTGVEQYF. The full variable domain, with the rest looked up from reference TRBV7-9 and TRBJ2-7, is DTGVSQNPRHKITKRGQNVTFRCDPISEHNRLYWYRQTLGQGPEFLTYFQNEAQLEKSRLLSDRFSAERPKGSFSTLEIQRTEQGDSAMYLCASSLSGTGVEQYFGPGTRLTVT.

The rearrangement joins TRBV18 to TRBJ2-3, with D tentatively TRBD2 (6 bases). V lost 5 bases and J 6 bases, leaving 12 bases between the germline ends. The CDR3 has 13 amino acids. The germline gives CDR1 KGHSH, CDR2 LQKENI. DNA for the CDR3: TGTGCCAGCTCAATGGAGGGCCAGGATACGCAGTATTTT. It is translated as CASSMEGQDTQYF.

V usage is TRBV7-9 and J usage is TRBJ2-7, with TRBD1 matching 9 bases. V dropped 4 bases and J dropped 3; count of bases not matched to a gene: 7. From germline, CDR1 is SEHNR and CDR2 FQNEAQ (reference sequence). The CDR3 contains 15 residues. The CDR3 sequence: CASSSTGTGHYEQYF. CDR3 coding DNA: TGTGCCAGCAGCTCAACCGGGACAGGGCACTACGAGCAGTACTTC.

The chain joins TRBV20-1 to TRBJ2-7; no reliable D call. V gave up 2 bases and J gave up 8 bases, with 10 bases separating them. The CDR3 is 11 residues long. Germline CDR1 DFQATT, CDR2 SNEGSKA (reference sequence). CDR3 sequence reads: CSARSPRQQYF. The CDR3 nucleotides are TGCAGTGCTAGAAGCCCCAGACAGCAGTACTTC.

CDR3 nucleotide sequence: TGTGCCAGCAGCCCCAACGGGCAGAGAGCCTACGAGCAGTACTTC. Translation gives CASSPNGQRAYEQYF. This rearrangement joins TRBV7-6 to TRBJ2-7; no clear D gene. This CDR3 contains 15 residues. Germline loops: CDR1 SGHVS, CDR2 FNYEAQ. V dropped 5 bases and J dropped 2 bases, with 16 bases sitting between them.

This sequence joins TRBV5-1 and TRBJ2-7, with D perhaps matching TRBD2 (6 bases). The CDR3 is 14 residues long. V was trimmed by 4 bases and J by 1 base, leaving 12 bases between them. Per germline, CDR1 SGHRS and CDR2 YFSETQ. In nucleotides, the CDR3 is TGCGCCAGCAGCCGGGACTTTCGGTCCTACGAGCAGTACTTC. This gives the protein CASSRDFRSYEQYF.